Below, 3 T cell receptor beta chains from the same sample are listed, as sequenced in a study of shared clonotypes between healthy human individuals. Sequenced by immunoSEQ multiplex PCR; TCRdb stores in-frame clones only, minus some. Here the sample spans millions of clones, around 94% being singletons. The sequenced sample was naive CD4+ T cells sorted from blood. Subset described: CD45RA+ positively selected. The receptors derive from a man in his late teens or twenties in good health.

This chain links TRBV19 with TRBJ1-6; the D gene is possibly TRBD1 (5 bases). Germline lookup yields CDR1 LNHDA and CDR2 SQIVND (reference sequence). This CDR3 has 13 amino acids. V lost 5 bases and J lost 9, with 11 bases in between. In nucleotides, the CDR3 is TGTGCCAGTAGTCAGGGTGTTTTTTCACCCCTCCACTTT. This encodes CASSQGVFSPLHF.

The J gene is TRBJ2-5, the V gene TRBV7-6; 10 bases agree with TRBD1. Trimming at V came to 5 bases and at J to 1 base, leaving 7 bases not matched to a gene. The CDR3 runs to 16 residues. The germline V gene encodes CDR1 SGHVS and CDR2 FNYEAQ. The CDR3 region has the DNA TGTGCCAGCAGCCTGCGGACAGGGGGGGGCCAAGAGACCCAGTACTTC. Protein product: CASSLRTGGGQETQYF.

The CDR3 reads CATSRDWAADTQYF. The CDR3 DNA reads TGTGCCACCAGCAGAGATTGGGCAGCTGATACGCAGTATTTT. This sequence joins TRBV15 and TRBJ2-3; D remains ambiguous. Germline CDR1 is LNHNV and CDR2 is YYDKDF (reference sequence). This CDR3 has 14 residues. Trimming shortened V by 0 bases and J by 6 bases, and 10 bases separated the two germline ends.